This TCR beta chain came from a study of T cell responses to AZD1222 COVID-19 vaccine. Regarding this clone: Its antigen is undetermined.

Study results and caveats: Only after the peak T cell response were repertoires sampled. Donors were chiefly white British, with a greater number of females, and clonal diversity was perhaps underestimated. AZD1222 recipients seropositive at baseline numbered only six or seven. Across the whole spike, CD4 TCRs peaked at regions 160-218 and 743-854.

Per the germline V gene, CDR1 is LGHNA and CDR2 is YNFKEQ. The CDR3 has 16 residues. With 1 base removed from V and 2 bases from J, the gap between germline ends came to 9 bases. Measured with immunoSEQ multiplex PCR; TCRdb has only the in-frame clones, and not every one. The sample consists of 100,000 to 140,000 clones, approximately 86% of them appearing once. The material was peripheral blood, obtained on day 0 of AZD1222 vaccination. The TCR was taken from an adult in good health. This chain connects TRBV4-2 to TRBJ1-6, with a weak D call TRBD1 (5 bases). The CDR3 region is CASSQGGDAYNSPLHF. Written as DNA, the CDR3 is TGTGCCAGCAGCCAAGGGGGGGACGCCTATAATTCACCCCTCCACTTT.